This paragraph covers one T cell receptor (beta chain) sequence. Its antigen is not identified. The repertoire was sequenced with immunoSEQ multiplex PCR; TCRdb's copy has only in-frame clones and lacks some. This table holds tens of thousands of clones, about 80% found once. The data originate from a study of T cell responses to AZD1222 COVID-19 vaccine. General observations from the study: Seropositive status at baseline applied to only a handful of AZD1222 recipients. Donors were largely white British and mainly female; clonal diversity was possibly underestimated. The study reported that nearly half of spike-specific TCRs target unmutated variant regions. The study found Spike-specific TCR breadth and depth rose after two AZD1222 doses.

Trimming stripped 0 bases from V and 4 bases from J, with 12 bases between. CDR1 is SGHAT, CDR2 FQNNGV, per germline. This CDR3 comprises 15 residues. The sample consisted of peripheral blood, taken on day 0 of AZD1222 vaccination. The clonotype originates from an adult in good health. The V and J genes are TRBV11-2 and TRBJ1-2; D call uncertain. The CDR3 bases are TGTGCCAGCAGCTTAGATTTCTCCACCGGCTATGGCTACACCTTC. It specifies CASSLDFSTGYGYTF.